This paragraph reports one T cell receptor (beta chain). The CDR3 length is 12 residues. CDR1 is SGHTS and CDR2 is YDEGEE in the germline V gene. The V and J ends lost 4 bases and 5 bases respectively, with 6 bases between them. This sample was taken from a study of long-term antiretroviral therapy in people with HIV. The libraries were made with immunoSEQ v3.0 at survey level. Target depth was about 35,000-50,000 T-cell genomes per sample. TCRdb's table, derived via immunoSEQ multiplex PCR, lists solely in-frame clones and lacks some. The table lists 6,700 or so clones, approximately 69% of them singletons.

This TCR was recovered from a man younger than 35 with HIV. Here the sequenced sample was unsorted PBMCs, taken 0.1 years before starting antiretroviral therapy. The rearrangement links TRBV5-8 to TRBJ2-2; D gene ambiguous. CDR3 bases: TGTGCCAGCAGCACAAGGACCGGGGAGCTGTTTTTT. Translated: CASSTRTGELFF.